A selection of T cell receptor beta chains follows, all from one sample in a study of T cells in Graves' hyperthyroidism and ophthalmopathy. TCRdb re-derived calls from the multiplex PCR reads in MiXCR, one entry per CDR3 protein. The data hold some 210,000 distinct CDR3 sequences, with over 15% observed a single time. The source material was blood. The source is a man between 50 and 59 years old with Graves' hyperthyroidism. Each CDR3 is given without its conserved first and last residue. The order of the fields is D gene, V gene, CDR3 protein. The D gene is left open where the match is weak.

TRBD1,TRBV19,ASSPRRQGAVGYT
NA,TRBV2,ASSARPNLSQF
TRBD1,TRBV7-9,ASSHHGTGLGEQY
NA,TRBV20-1,SARTWGTPNSPLH
TRBD2,TRBV20-1,SATKAGLLEGEQF
TRBD2,TRBV18,ASSPGTSGRTDEQF
NA,TRBV6-1,ASSSGPGEQF
NA,TRBV11-2,ASSSTRAGELF
TRBD1,TRBV7-2,ASSLDRDRVGYGQF
TRBD2,TRBV29-1,SVRVLASTGELF
TRBD1,TRBV2,ASSDLGQGRQPQH
NA,TRBV5-5,ASSAQHVSGNTIY
TRBD1,TRBV12-3/TRBV12-4,ASRPTGTGDNEQF
NA,TRBV30,AWTRNTGELF